This T cell receptor (beta chain) was profiled in a study of T cell repertoires in cytomegalovirus infection. Germline V CDR1 and CDR2: MNHEY, SVGAGI. CDR3 size: 14 residues. The J segment lost 7 bases and the V segment lost 3 bases, leaving 4 bases of the junction unmatched. TCRdb processed the reads anew with MiXCR; each CDR3 protein has one entry. This sample carries 350,000 to 500,000 distinct CDR3 sequences, approximately 31% of them seen once, and the ten largest clones take roughly an eighth. The sequence came from a human donor in good health (CMV status not recorded). Some clones in this sample may be carry-over from other donors' samples. Sequenced sample: PBMCs. The V gene is TRBV6-5, the J gene TRBJ1-4; 8 bases fit TRBD1. The DNA for the CDR3 is TGTGCCAGCAGTTATGACAGGGGAAGTGAAAAACTGTTTTTT. Amino acid sequence: CASSYDRGSEKLFF.